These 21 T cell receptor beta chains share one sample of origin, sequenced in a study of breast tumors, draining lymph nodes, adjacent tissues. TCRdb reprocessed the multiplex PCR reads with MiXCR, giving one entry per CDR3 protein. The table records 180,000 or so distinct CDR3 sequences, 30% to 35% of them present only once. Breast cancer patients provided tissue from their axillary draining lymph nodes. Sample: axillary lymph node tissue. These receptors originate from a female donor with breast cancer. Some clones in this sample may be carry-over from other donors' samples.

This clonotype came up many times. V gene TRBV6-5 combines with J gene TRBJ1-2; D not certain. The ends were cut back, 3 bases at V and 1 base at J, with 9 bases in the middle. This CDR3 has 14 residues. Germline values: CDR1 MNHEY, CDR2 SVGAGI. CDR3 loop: CASSYRGINYGYTF. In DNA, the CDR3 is TGTGCCAGCAGTTATCGAGGGATTAACTATGGCTACACCTTC.

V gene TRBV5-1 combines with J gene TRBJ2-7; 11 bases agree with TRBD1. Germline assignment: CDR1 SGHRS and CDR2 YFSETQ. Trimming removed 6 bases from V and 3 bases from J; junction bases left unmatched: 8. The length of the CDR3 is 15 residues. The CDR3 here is CASTRTGTGGYEQYF. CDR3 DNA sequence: TGCGCCAGCACCCGGACCGGGACAGGGGGCTACGAGCAGTACTTC.

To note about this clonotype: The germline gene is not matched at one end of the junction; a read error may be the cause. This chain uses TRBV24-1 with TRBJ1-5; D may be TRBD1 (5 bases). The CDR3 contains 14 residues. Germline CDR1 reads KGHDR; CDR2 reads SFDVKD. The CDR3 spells CATGDLGRDQPQHF. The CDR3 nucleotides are TGTGCCACCGGTGATCTCGGCAGGGATCAGCCCCAGCATTTT.

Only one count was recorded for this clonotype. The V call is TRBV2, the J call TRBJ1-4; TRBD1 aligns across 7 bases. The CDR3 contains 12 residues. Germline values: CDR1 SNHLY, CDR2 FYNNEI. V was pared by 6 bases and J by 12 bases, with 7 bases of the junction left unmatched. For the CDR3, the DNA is TGTGCCAGCAGAAAATCAAGGGGGCAACTGTTTTTT. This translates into CASRKSRGQLFF. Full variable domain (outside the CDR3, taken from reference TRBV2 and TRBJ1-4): EPEVTQTPSHQVTQMGQEVILRCVPISNHLYFYWYRQILGQKVEFLVSFYNNEISEKSEIFDDQFSVERPDGSNFTLKIRSTKLEDSAMYFCASRKSRGQLFFGSGTQLSVL.

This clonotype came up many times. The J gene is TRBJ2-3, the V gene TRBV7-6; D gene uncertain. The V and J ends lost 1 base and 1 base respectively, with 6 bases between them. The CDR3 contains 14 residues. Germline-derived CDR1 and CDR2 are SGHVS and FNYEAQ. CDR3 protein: CASSLDWGTDTQYF. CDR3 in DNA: TGTGCCAGCAGCTTAGACTGGGGCACAGATACGCAGTATTTT.

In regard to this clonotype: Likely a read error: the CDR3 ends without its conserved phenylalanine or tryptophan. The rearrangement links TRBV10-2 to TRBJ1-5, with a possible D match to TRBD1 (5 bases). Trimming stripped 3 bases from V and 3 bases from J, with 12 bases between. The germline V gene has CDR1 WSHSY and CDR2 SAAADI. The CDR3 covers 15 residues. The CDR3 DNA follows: TGCGCCAGCAGTGATTGGGGAGGGGACAATCAGCCCCAGCATGGT. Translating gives CASSDWGGDNQPQHG.

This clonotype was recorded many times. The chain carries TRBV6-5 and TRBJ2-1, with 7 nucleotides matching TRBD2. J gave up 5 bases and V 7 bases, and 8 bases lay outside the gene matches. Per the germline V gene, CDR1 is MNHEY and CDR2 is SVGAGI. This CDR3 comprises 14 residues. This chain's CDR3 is CASTPAGPNNEQFF. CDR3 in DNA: TGTGCCAGCACTCCAGCGGGACCCAACAATGAGCAGTTCTTC.

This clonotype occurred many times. The CDR3 nucleotides read TGTGCCTGGAGTGTACTGGGGTTCTCCTACGAGCAGTACTTC. It is translated as CAWSVLGFSYEQYF. V is TRBV30 and J is TRBJ2-7; D is unresolved. The V end was cut by 0 bases, the J end by 0 bases, with 9 bases between. This CDR3 spans 14 amino acids. Germline assignment: CDR1 GTSNPN and CDR2 SVGIG (reference sequence).

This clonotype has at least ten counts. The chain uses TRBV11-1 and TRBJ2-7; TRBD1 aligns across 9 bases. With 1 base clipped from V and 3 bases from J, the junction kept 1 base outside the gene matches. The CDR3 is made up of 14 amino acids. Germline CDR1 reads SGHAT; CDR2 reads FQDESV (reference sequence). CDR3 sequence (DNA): TGTGCCAGCAGCTTAGGGACAGGGGTCTACGAGCAGTACTTC. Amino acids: CASSLGTGVYEQYF.

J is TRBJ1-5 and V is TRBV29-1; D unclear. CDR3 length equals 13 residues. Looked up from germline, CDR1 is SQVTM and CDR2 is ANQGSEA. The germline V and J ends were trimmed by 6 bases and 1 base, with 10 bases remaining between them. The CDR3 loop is CSVGGGSNQPQHF. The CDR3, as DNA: TGCAGCGTAGGTGGTGGGAGCAATCAGCCCCAGCATTTT.

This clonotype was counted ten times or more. The CDR3 loop is CSALGVAGASYEQYF. CDR3 DNA sequence: TGCAGTGCACTCGGGGTAGCGGGGGCCTCCTACGAGCAGTACTTC. This chain links TRBV20-1 with TRBJ2-7; 9 bases map to TRBD2. The V segment lost 6 bases and the J segment 0 bases; nucleotides outside the gene matches: 9. CDR1 and CDR2 (germline): DFQATT, SNEGSKA (reference sequence). This CDR3 contains 15 residues.

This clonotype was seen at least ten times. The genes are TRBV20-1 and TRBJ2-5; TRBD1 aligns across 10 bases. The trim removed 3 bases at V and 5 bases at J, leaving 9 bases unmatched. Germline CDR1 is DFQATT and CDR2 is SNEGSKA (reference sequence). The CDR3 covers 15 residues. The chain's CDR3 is CSARSGTGDFETQYF. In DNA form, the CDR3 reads TGCAGTGCTAGGTCCGGGACAGGGGATTTTGAGACCCAGTACTTC.

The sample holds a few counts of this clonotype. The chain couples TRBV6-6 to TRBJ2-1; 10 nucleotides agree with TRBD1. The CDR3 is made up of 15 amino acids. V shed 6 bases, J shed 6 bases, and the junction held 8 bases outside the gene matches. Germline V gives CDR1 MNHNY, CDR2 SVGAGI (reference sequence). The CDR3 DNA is TGTGCCAGCAGCCGGGGGACAGGGGTTGGCAATGAGCAGTTCTTC. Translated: CASSRGTGVGNEQFF.

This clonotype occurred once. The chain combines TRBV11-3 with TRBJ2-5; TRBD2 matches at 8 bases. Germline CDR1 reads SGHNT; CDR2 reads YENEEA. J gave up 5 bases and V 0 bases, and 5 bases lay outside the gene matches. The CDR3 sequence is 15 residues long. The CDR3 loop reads CASSLDSGAGETQYF. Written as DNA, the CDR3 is TGTGCCAGCAGCTTAGATAGCGGGGCCGGGGAGACCCAGTACTTC.

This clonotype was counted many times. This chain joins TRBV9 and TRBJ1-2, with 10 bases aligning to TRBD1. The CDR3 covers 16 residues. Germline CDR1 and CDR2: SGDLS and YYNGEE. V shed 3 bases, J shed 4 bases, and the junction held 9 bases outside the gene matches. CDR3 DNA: TGTGCCAGCAGCGCCCCGGGACAGGGGTCTGCCTATGGCTACACCTTC. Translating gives CASSAPGQGSAYGYTF. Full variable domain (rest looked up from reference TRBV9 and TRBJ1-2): DSGVTQTPKHLITATGQRVTLRCSPRSGDLSVYWYQQSLDQGLQFLIQYYNGEERAKGNILERFSAQQFPDLHSELNLSSLELGDSALYFCASSAPGQGSAYGYTFGSGTRLTVV.

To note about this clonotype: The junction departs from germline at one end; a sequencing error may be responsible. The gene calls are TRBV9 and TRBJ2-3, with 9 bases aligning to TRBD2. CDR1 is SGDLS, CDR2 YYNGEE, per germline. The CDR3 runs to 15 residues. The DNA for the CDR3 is TGTGCCAGCAGCGTAGATAGCGGGGGCTACAATGAGCAGTATTTC. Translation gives CASSVDSGGYNEQYF. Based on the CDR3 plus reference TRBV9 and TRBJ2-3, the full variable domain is DSGVTQTPKHLITATGQRVTLRCSPRSGDLSVYWYQQSLDQGLQFLIQYYNGEERAKGNILERFSAQQFPDLHSELNLSSLELGDSALYFCASSVDSGGYNEQYFGPGTRLTVL.

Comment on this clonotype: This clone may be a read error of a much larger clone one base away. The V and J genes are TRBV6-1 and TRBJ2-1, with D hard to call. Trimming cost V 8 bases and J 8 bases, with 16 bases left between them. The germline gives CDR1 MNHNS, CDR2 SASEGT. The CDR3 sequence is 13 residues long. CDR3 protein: CASCLSRVDEQFF. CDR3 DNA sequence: TGTGCCAGCTGCCTTTCAAGGGTGGATGAGCAGTTCTTC.

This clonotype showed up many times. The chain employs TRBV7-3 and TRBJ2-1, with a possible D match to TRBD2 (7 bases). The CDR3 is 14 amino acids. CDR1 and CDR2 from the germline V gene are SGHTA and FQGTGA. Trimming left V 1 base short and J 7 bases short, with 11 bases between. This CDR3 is CASSLSRGANEQFF. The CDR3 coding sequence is TGTGCCAGCAGCTTAAGCCGGGGGGCGAATGAGCAGTTCTTC.

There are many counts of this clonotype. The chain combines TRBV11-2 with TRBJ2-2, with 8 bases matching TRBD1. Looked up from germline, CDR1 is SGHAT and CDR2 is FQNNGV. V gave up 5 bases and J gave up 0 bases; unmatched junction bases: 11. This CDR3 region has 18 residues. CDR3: CASSPTTWDRPNTGELFF. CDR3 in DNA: TGTGCCAGCAGCCCCACGACATGGGACAGGCCGAACACCGGGGAGCTGTTTTTT.

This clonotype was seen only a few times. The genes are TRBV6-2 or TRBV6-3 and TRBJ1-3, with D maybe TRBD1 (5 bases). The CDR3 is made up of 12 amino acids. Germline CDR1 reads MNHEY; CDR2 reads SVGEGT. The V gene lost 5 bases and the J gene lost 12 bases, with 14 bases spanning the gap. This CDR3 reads CASSQQAYRIYF. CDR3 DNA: TGTGCCAGCAGTCAACAGGCGTACCGCATATATTTT.

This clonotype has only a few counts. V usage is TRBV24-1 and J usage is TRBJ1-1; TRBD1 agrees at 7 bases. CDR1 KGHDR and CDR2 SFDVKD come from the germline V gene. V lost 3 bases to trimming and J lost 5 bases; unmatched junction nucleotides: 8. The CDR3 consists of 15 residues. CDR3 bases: TGTGCCACCAGTGATCCAAGACAGGGCGGGACTGAAGCTTTCTTT. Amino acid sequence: CATSDPRQGGTEAFF.